The 21 T cell receptor beta chains below come from one sample, sequenced in a study of T-cell reconstitution after alpha-beta-depleted transplantation in children. TCRbeta library preparation incorporated unique molecular identifiers. TCRdb recomputed calls from the PCR reads with MiXCR, one row per CDR3 protein. This sample carries about 110,000 distinct CDR3 sequences, around a tenth of them seen once, and the ten largest clones take 34%. Here the sequenced sample was PBMCs, taken before TCRalphabeta/CD19-depleted stem cell transplant. The receptors stem from a boy between 2 and 10 years old with acute lymphoblastic leukemia, due to receive a stem cell transplant.

This clonotype was recorded many times. The gene calls are TRBV5-1 and TRBJ2-7; 11 bases agree with TRBD2. The V and J ends lost 0 bases and 2 bases, in that order; junction bases with no gene match: 4. This CDR3 region has 16 residues. Germline CDR1 SGHRS, CDR2 YFSETQ. For the CDR3, the DNA is TGCGCCAGCAGCTTGGTGACTAGCGGGGTAACCTACGAGCAGTACTTC. Amino acids: CASSLVTSGVTYEQYF. The full variable domain, completed using reference TRBV5-1 and TRBJ2-7, is KAGVTQTPRYLIKTRGQQVTLSCSPISGHRSVSWYQQTPGQGLQFLFEYFSETQRNKGNFPGRFSGRQFSNSRSEMNVSTLELGDSALYLCASSLVTSGVTYEQYFGPGTRLTVT.

The rearrangement links TRBV15 to TRBJ2-3; TRBD2 aligns across 9 bases. The CDR3 has 18 residues. After removal of 2 bases from V and 6 bases from J, the junction contained 15 bases not matched to a gene. Looked up from germline, CDR1 is LNHNV and CDR2 is YYDKDF (reference sequence). This CDR3 reads CATSRSPYSGSGGDTQYF. CDR3 DNA: TGTGCCACCAGCAGATCCCCCTATAGCGGGAGCGGGGGGGATACGCAGTATTTT.

Remarks on this clonotype: Mismatch with germline at one junction end may stem from a read error. The rearrangement links TRBV20-1 to TRBJ1-5; a possible D gene is TRBD1 (5 bases). The CDR3 covers 17 residues. The germline CDR1 and CDR2 sequences are DFQATT and SNEGSKA (reference sequence). CDR3 DNA sequence: TGCAGTGCTAAGGATGGTCAGGGAGCTTATAGCAATCAGCCCCGGCATTTT. The encoded protein is CSAKDGQGAYSNQPRHF.

This clonotype was seen only a few times. The J gene is TRBJ2-1, the V gene TRBV12-3 or TRBV12-4; 12 nucleotides agree with TRBD2. V was clipped by 5 bases and J by 5 bases; unmatched bases: 7. The CDR3 covers 16 residues. The CDR3 DNA follows: TGTGCCAGCAGTCCTCACGGACTAGCGGGAAACAATGAGCAGTTCTTC. This codes for CASSPHGLAGNNEQFF.

The CDR3 here is CASSQGGITSGRTSGANVLTF. The CDR3 DNA is TGCGCCAGCAGCCAAGGGGGGATCACTAGCGGGAGGACCTCTGGGGCCAACGTCCTGACTTTC. The chain employs TRBV4-1 and TRBJ2-6; 12 bases fit TRBD2. V gave up 1 base and J gave up 0 bases; unmatched junction bases: 10. Per germline, CDR1 MGHRA and CDR2 YSYEKL. This CDR3 has 21 residues.

The chain joins TRBV29-1 to TRBJ1-1; D not certain. The V gene's germline CDR1 is SQVTM and CDR2 ANQGSEA. V was cut by 6 bases and J by 4 bases, with 9 bases left in between. The CDR3 is 11 residues long. CDR3 nucleotides: TGCAGCGTGAGATCAGGCACTGAAGCTTTCTTT. Residues: CSVRSGTEAFF.

The genes are TRBV19 and TRBJ1-5; TRBD1 is a possible D gene (6 bases). The CDR3 length is 17 residues. The V gene lost 7 bases and the J gene lost 2 bases, with 21 bases spanning the gap. The V gene's germline CDR1 is LNHDA and CDR2 SQIVND (reference sequence). This CDR3 is CASKVGRGALGNQPQHF. The CDR3 DNA follows: TGTGCCAGTAAGGTAGGACGGGGGGCGTTAGGCAATCAGCCCCAGCATTTT.

This chain uses TRBV12-3 or TRBV12-4 with TRBJ1-2; the D gene is possibly TRBD1 (6 bases). This CDR3 contains 15 residues. The V end lost 5 bases, the J end lost 6 bases, and 19 bases lay between the germline ends. The CDR3: CASSDRGGPTHGYTF. The CDR3 DNA sequence: TGTGCCAGCAGTGACCGTGGGGGGCCTACCCATGGCTACACCTTC.

This chain joins TRBV6-6 and TRBJ2-7; D not resolved. Germline lookup yields CDR1 MNHNY and CDR2 SVGAGI (reference sequence). The V end was cut by 7 bases, the J end by 2 bases, with 9 bases between. This CDR3 has 12 amino acids. The CDR3 sequence is CASMVRPYEQYF. The CDR3 DNA follows: TGTGCCAGCATGGTGAGGCCCTACGAGCAGTACTTC.

This clonotype showed up many times. This chain links TRBV5-1 with TRBJ2-1; D might be TRBD1 (6 bases). Germline CDR1 SGHRS, CDR2 YFSETQ. V was shortened by 1 base and J by 7 bases, with 15 bases between the two germline ends. The CDR3 is 15 residues long. The CDR3 reads CASSLLRGSGNEQFF. As DNA, the CDR3 is TGCGCCAGCAGCTTGCTGAGGGGGAGTGGGAATGAGCAGTTCTTC.

This clonotype occurred many times. CDR3 in amino acids: CASSEEIIYNEQFF. The CDR3 DNA sequence: TGTGCCAGCAGTGAAGAGATAATCTACAATGAGCAGTTCTTC. The V and J genes are TRBV6-1 and TRBJ2-1; no firm D call. Trimming cost V 1 base and J 3 bases, with 7 bases left between them. Per germline, CDR1 MNHNS and CDR2 SASEGT. CDR3 length: 14 amino acids.

The genes are TRBV12-3 or TRBV12-4 and TRBJ2-2; TRBD2 matches at 7 bases. The CDR3 covers 18 residues. V lost 5 bases, J lost 0 bases, and 12 bases stayed unmatched. The CDR3 coding sequence is TGTGCCAGCAGTCCCCTGGGTGGGCTAGCGGCGAACACCGGGGAGCTGTTTTTT. This gives the protein CASSPLGGLAANTGELFF.

The J gene is TRBJ2-5, the V gene TRBV5-1; 8 nucleotides align to TRBD1. CDR1 is SGHRS, CDR2 YFSETQ, per germline. V was pared by 4 bases and J by 4 bases, with 3 bases of the junction left unmatched. There are 13 residues in the CDR3. The CDR3 DNA sequence: TGCGCCAGCAGCGCAGGGGGCGGAGAGACCCAGTACTTC. Its protein is CASSAGGGETQYF.

The V call is TRBV5-1, the J call TRBJ1-6; the D gene is possibly TRBD1 (5 bases). Germline V gene data show CDR1 as SGHRS and CDR2 as YFSETQ. With 0 bases removed from V and 10 bases from J, the gap between germline ends came to 5 bases. The CDR3 is made up of 12 amino acids. This CDR3 is CASSLGGSPLHF. CDR3 in DNA: TGCGCCAGCAGCTTGGGGGGCTCACCCCTCCACTTT.

This clonotype was seen many times. This sequence joins TRBV6-5 and TRBJ1-3; 8 bases line up with TRBD1. V was clipped by 1 base and J by 7 bases; unmatched bases: 3. The germline V gene encodes CDR1 MNHEY and CDR2 SVGAGI. CDR3 length: 14 amino acids. Here the CDR3 reads CASSYLDRANTIYF. DNA for the CDR3: TGTGCCAGCAGTTACTTGGACAGGGCTAACACCATATATTTT.

The chain joins TRBV20-1 to TRBJ2-1; no firm D call. Germline CDR1 DFQATT, CDR2 SNEGSKA (reference sequence). Trimming left V 3 bases short and J 3 bases short, with 12 bases between. This CDR3 spans 14 amino acids. The chain's CDR3 is CSARWSAFYNEQFF. In nucleotides, the CDR3 is TGCAGTGCTAGGTGGAGTGCTTTCTACAATGAGCAGTTCTTC.

This clonotype was observed many times. V gene TRBV5-1 combines with J gene TRBJ2-3; 14 nucleotides align to TRBD2. Per germline, CDR1 SGHRS and CDR2 YFSETQ. Trimming took 3 bases from V and 1 from J; bases not matched to a gene: 7. The CDR3 sequence is 18 residues long. This CDR3 reads CASSSGLAGGTGTDTQYF. In nucleotides, the CDR3 is TGCGCCAGCAGCTCCGGACTAGCGGGAGGTACCGGCACAGATACGCAGTATTTT.

A few counts support this clonotype. The chain uses TRBV6-5 and TRBJ1-2; the D is unclear. There are 12 residues in the CDR3. Per the germline V gene, CDR1 is MNHEY and CDR2 is SVGAGI. Trimming pared 4 bases from V and 7 bases from J, leaving 10 bases between. CDR3 nucleotides: TGTGCCAGCAGTTCACATGGGAGTGGCTACACCTTC. This translates into CASSSHGSGYTF.

In its sample, this clonotype was seen many times. The chain links TRBV5-1 to TRBJ1-1; no reliable D call. CDR3 length: 15 residues. Trimming removed 0 bases from V and 1 base from J, with 10 bases in between. Germline V lookup: CDR1 SGHRS, CDR2 YFSETQ. The CDR3 DNA follows: TGCGCCAGCAGCTTGGGGGGATTTTGGAACACTGAAGCTTTCTTT. As protein: CASSLGGFWNTEAFF.

This clonotype was picked up many times. The rearrangement uses TRBV5-6 and TRBJ2-7; 8 positions agree with TRBD1. Germline CDR1 reads SGHDT; CDR2 reads YYEEEE. The CDR3 is 14 residues long. V trimming: 4 bases; J trimming: 0 bases; junction bases outside the gene matches: 3. The CDR3 spells CASSRDRSSYEQYF. The DNA of the CDR3 is TGTGCCAGCAGCAGGGACAGGAGCTCCTACGAGCAGTACTTC.

This clonotype was counted only a few times. The chain joins TRBV29-1 to TRBJ2-3; D is uncertain. From germline, CDR1 is SQVTM and CDR2 ANQGSEA. With 6 bases removed from V and 4 bases from J, the gap between germline ends came to 11 bases. This CDR3 has 12 residues. The CDR3 nucleotides read TGCAGCGTCTCCTGGACGGCAGATACGCAGTATTTT. This codes for CSVSWTADTQYF.